These T cell receptor beta chains were read from a single sample in a study of T cell repertoires in cytomegalovirus infection. TCRdb redid the calling of the reads with MiXCR, one entry per CDR3 protein. The data contain 560,000 or so distinct CDR3 sequences, more than 15% of them singletons. Specimen: CD8+ T cells from PBMCs. The origin of the receptors is a human donor in good health (CMV status not recorded). Some clones in this sample may be carry-over from other donors' samples. Both conserved end residues are part of each CDR3. D genes are given only for firm matches. The size field is filled for only some rows; it gives once, few, many or a size class.

D gene	V gene	J gene	clone size	CDR3 protein	CDR3 DNA
TRBD1	TRBV5-1	TRBJ1-6	.	CASSSGQGAGSPLHF	TGCGCCAGCAGCTCCGGACAGGGGGCTGGATCACCCCTCCACTTT
TRBD2	TRBV19	TRBJ2-1	many	CASSIDRLAGFNEQFF	TGTGCCAGTAGTATAGATCGCCTAGCGGGGTTCAATGAGCAGTTCTTC
.	TRBV6-5	TRBJ1-2	few	CASSYSEYVDGYTF	TGTGCCAGCAGTTACTCGGAGTATGTAGATGGCTACACCTTC
.	TRBV30	TRBJ1-4	few	CAWRSGAEEKLFF	TGTGCCTGGAGATCAGGGGCGGAGGAAAAACTGTTTTTT
.	TRBV9	TRBJ1-6	.	CASSDGLYNSPLHF	TGTGCCAGCAGCGACGGATTGTATAATTCACCCCTCCACTTT
.	TRBV5-1	TRBJ2-7	.	CASSLGQRKIREQYF	TGCGCCAGCAGCTTGGGTCAGCGGAAGATCCGCGAGCAGTACTTC
.	TRBV19	TRBJ2-7	.	CASSPTDQGSYEQYF	TGTGCCAGTAGTCCCACGGATCAGGGTTCCTACGAGCAGTACTTC
TRBD1	TRBV4-1	TRBJ1-1	.	CASSREDRTGGSPEAFF	TGCGCCAGCAGCCGGGAGGATAGGACAGGGGGCAGCCCTGAAGCTTTCTTT
TRBD2	TRBV7-9	TRBJ2-3	.	CASSLGVAGGGLGTDTQYF	TGTGCCAGCAGCTTAGGGGTAGCGGGAGGAGGACTCGGCACAGATACGCAGTATTTT
.	TRBV29-1	TRBJ1-2	many	CSVGGIYGYTF	TGCAGCGTTGGCGGGATCTATGGCTACACCTTC
TRBD1	TRBV12-3/TRBV12-4	TRBJ2-1	.	CASSLTAGTGFYNEQFF	TGTGCCAGCAGTCTTACCGCCGGGACAGGGTTCTACAATGAGCAGTTCTTC
.	TRBV19	TRBJ1-6	.	CASSPEDIYNSPLHF	TGTGCCAGTAGTCCCGAGGACATCTATAATTCACCCCTCCACTTT
.	TRBV28	TRBJ2-1	many	CASSFPNNEQFF	TGTGCCAGCAGTTTCCCCAACAATGAGCAGTTCTTC
.	TRBV6-5	TRBJ1-2	few	CASSVDDDGYTF	TGTGCCAGCAGTGTGGACGACGATGGCTACACCTTC
TRBD1	TRBV9	TRBJ1-1	.	CASSGDSHLVTEAFF	TGTGCCAGCAGCGGGGACAGCCACTTGGTCACTGAAGCTTTCTTT
TRBD1	TRBV20-1	TRBJ2-3	once	CSAAPLDRVGTDTQYF	TGCAGTGCTGCCCCACTCGACAGGGTGGGCACAGATACGCAGTATTTT
TRBD1	TRBV28	TRBJ1-6	few	CASRFSTGYNSPLHF	TGTGCCAGCAGATTCTCGACAGGGTATAATTCACCCCTCCACTTT
TRBD2	TRBV28	TRBJ2-1	.	CASSLLRGSVNEQFF	TGTGCCAGCAGTTTATTGCGCGGGAGTGTCAATGAGCAGTTCTTC
TRBD1	TRBV15	TRBJ2-7	few	CATSSDRGRTYEQYF	TGTGCCACCAGCAGTGACAGGGGGAGGACCTACGAGCAGTACTTC
.	TRBV4-1	TRBJ1-6	few	CASSQGGLGNSPLHF	TGCGCCAGCAGCCAAGGGGGCCTGGGTAATTCACCCCTCCACTTT